The clone carrying this T cell receptor beta chain was seen more than once but under ten times. The antigen remains undetermined. TCRbeta libraries were built with three rounds of nested PCR, modified from ARM-PCR. TCRdb re-called the multiplex PCR reads with MiXCR, one entry per CDR3 protein. The table has fewer than 150,000 distinct CDR3 sequences, approximately 72% seen once. These data belong to a study of tumor and adjacent non-tumor tissue in lung cancer. Study at large: The cohort had around eleven adenocarcinoma, a couple of squamous cell and 1 small cell patients. Samples averaged approximately 3.9 million productive TCRbeta reads each.

Germline V lookup: CDR1 SGHVS, CDR2 FQNEAQ. The CDR3 runs to 14 residues. Germline trimming cut 5 bases from V and 2 bases from J; bases unmatched to any gene: 6. RNA was extracted from bulk tissue without any cell sorting. Donors were chemotherapy-naive, newly diagnosed lung cancer surgical patients in China, August–late 2014. General observations from the study: Top 100 clones took a larger repertoire share in normal lung.

This chain uses TRBV7-8 with TRBJ2-7; 7 positions match TRBD2. Sequencing was done on a sample of lung tumor tissue. The origin of this receptor is a man aged 55 to 70 with small cell lung cancer. As DNA, the CDR3 is TGTGCCAGCAGCGCCGGCGGGAGAGCCTACGAGCAGTACTTC. Translation gives CASSAGGRAYEQYF.